This TCR beta chain was documented in a study of blood T cell repertoires in COVID-19. Cohorts were determined from participant-reported clinical history. The method was immunoSEQ multiplex PCR; TCRdb's version includes in-frame clones alone and lacks a portion of them. The sample carries 150,000 to 170,000 clones, around 80% recorded once. The trim removed 0 bases at V and 4 bases at J, leaving 0 bases unmatched. Germline CDR1 and CDR2: ENHRY and SYGVKD. The CDR3 consists of 14 residues. Only one count was recorded for this clone. This receptor was identified in a man aged 45-65 years who had recovered from COVID-19. V gene TRBV10-3 combines with J gene TRBJ1-2; 9 bases are shared with TRBD1. The sequencing input was PBMCs or T cells enriched from blood (not recorded which). CDR3 residues: CAISESGQGYGYTF. The CDR3 region has the DNA TGTGCCATCAGTGAGTCGGGACAGGGCTATGGCTACACCTTC.